This TCR beta chain was obtained from a study of shared clonotypes between healthy human individuals. Study conclusions and caveats: The authors sampled blood alone, and tissue repertoires likely differ.

Some clones are missing from TCRdb's copy, which holds only in-frame ones; the method was immunoSEQ multiplex PCR. The sample lists 2 million to 2.5 million clones, approximately 93% occurring once. V shed 3 bases, J shed 6 bases, and the junction held 12 bases outside the gene matches. In germline, CDR1 is SGHRS, CDR2 YFSETQ. The CDR3 is made up of 15 amino acids. With respect to this clone: Its antigen remains unknown.

The sample taken for sequencing was naive CD4+ T cells from PBMCs. Regarding subset: CD45RA+ positively selected. V and J are TRBV5-1 and TRBJ2-7, with 7 bases that match TRBD1. The TCR was taken from a man between 18 and 35 years old in good health. Some clones in this sample may be carry-over from other donors' samples. The CDR3 sequence: CASSSAGTEVGEQYF. CDR3 bases: TGCGCCAGCAGCTCCGCCGGGACAGAGGTGGGCGAGCAGTACTTC.